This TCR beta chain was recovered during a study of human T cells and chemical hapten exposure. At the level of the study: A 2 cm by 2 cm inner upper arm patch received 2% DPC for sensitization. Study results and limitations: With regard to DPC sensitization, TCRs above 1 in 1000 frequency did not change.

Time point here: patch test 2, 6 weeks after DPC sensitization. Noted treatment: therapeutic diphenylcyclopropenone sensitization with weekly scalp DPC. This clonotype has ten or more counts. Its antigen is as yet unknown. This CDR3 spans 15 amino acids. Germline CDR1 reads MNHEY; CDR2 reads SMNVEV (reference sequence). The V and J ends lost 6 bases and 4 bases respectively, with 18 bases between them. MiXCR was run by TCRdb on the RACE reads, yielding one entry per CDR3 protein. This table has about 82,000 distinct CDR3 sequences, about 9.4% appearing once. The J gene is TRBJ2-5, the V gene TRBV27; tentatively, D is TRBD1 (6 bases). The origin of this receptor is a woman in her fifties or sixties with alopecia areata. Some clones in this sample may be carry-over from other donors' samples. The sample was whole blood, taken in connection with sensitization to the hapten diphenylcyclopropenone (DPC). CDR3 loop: CASSRLTGSAETQYF. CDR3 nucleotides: TGTGCCAGCAGCCGTCTAACAGGGTCCGCAGAGACCCAGTACTTC.